The entry that follows covers one TCR beta chain sequence. This sample stems from a study of T cell changes during pregnancy in multiple sclerosis. This CDR3 is built from 17 residues. Germline V gene lookup returns CDR1 SNHLY and CDR2 FYNNEI. V shed 4 bases and J 1 base; nucleotides not matched to a gene: 8. Produced via immunoSEQ multiplex PCR; TCRdb's table is partial and in-frame only. The data show about 70,000 clones, with more than 90% seen just once and approximately 1.1% held by the top ten. The chain employs TRBV2 and TRBJ1-2, with 11 bases that match TRBD1. This specimen consisted of peripheral blood, obtained in the third trimester of pregnancy. The receptor comes from a female donor with multiple sclerosis, enrolled in a pregnancy study. In DNA form, the CDR3 reads TGTGCCAGCAGTGGGACAGGGGGCCGTTTAAGTAACTATGGCTACACCTTC. This encodes CASSGTGGRLSNYGYTF.